This T cell receptor beta chain was captured in a study of human thymus T cells. Study-level points and caveats: Gene usage (both V and J) appeared biased in thymic and blood repertoires. Related research examined unrelated individuals and reported that their thymic repertoires overlapped highly.

Trimming took 0 bases from V and 2 from J; bases not matched to a gene: 8. The CDR3 spans 19 residues. Germline CDR1 is SGHTA and CDR2 is FQGNSA. Resections removed during corrective heart surgery provided the thymus tissue used. Profiling relied on immunoSEQ multiplex PCR, and the TCRdb table lists in-frame clones only, not all of them. The data contain around 70,000 clones, 95% of them seen just once; the ten biggest clones take up approximately 0.031%. The table lists this clone with a count of one. Antigen specificity is unknown. What was sequenced was thymus tissue. This rearrangement joins TRBV7-2 to TRBJ2-2; 11 bases are shared with TRBD2. This clonotype was obtained from a girl in the first two years of life with a congenital heart defect but otherwise immunologically healthy. The CDR3 loop reads CASSLARASGRLNTGELFF. DNA for the CDR3: TGTGCCAGCAGCTTAGCGCGGGCTAGCGGGAGGTTAAACACCGGGGAGCTGTTTTTT.